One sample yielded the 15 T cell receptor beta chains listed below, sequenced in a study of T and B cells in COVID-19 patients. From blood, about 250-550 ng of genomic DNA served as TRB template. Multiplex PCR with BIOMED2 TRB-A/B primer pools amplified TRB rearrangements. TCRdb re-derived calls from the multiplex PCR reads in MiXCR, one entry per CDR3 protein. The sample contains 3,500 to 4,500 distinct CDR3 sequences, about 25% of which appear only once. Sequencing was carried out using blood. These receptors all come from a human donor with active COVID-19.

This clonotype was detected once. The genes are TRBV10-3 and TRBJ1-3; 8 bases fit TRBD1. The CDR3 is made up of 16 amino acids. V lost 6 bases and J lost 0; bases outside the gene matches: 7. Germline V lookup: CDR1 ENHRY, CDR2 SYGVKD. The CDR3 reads CAIRKAGGLSGNTIYF. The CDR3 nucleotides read TGTGCCATCAGAAAGGCAGGGGGCCTCTCTGGAAACACCATATATTTT.

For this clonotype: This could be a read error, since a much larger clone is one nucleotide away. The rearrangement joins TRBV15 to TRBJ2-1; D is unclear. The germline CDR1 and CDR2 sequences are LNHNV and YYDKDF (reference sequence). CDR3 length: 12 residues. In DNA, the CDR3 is TGTGTCACCAGCAGAGATCAAAATGAGCAGTTCTTC. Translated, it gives CVTSRDQNEQFF.

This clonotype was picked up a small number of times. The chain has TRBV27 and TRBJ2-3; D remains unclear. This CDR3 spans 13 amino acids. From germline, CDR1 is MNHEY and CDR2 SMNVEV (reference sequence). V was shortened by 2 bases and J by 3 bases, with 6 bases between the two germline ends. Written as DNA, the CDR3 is TGTGCCAGCAGTTTACTAGGGACAGATACGCAGTATTTT. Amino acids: CASSLLGTDTQYF.

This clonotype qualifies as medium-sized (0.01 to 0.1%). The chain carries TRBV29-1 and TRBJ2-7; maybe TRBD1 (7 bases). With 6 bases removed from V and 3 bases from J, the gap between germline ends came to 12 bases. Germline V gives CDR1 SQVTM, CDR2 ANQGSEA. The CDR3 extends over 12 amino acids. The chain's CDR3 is CSVAGQFYEQYF. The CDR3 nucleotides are TGCAGCGTGGCGGGACAGTTCTACGAGCAGTACTTC.

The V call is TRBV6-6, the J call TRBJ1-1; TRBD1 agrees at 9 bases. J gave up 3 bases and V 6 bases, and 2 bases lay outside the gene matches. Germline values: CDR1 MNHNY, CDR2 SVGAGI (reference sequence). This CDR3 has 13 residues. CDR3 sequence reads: CASSRTGDTEAFF. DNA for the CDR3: TGTGCCAGCAGCCGGACAGGGGACACTGAAGCTTTCTTT.

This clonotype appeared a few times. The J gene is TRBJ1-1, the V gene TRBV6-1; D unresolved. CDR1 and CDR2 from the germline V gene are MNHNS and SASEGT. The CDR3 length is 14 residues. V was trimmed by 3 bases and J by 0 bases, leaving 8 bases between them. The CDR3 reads CASSETDLNTEAFF. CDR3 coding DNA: TGTGCCAGCAGTGAGACGGACTTGAACACTGAAGCTTTCTTT.

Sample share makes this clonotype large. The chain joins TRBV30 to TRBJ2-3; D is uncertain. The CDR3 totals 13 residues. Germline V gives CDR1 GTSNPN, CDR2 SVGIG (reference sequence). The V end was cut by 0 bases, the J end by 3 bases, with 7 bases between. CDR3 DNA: TGTGCCTGGAGTGTAGGTGGAACAGATACGCAGTATTTT. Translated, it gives CAWSVGGTDTQYF.

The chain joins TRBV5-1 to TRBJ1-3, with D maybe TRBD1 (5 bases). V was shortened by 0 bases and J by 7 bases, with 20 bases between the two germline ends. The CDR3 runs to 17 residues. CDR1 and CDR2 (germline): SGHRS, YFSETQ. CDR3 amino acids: CASSLEGGRPGRNTIYF. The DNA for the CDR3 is TGCGCCAGCAGCTTGGAAGGAGGTCGGCCAGGGCGGAACACCATATATTTT.

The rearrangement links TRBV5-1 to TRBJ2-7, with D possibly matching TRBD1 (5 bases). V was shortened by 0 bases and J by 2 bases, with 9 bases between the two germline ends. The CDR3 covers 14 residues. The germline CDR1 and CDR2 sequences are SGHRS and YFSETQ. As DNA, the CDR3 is TGCGCCAGCAGCTTGGCCGACAGTACCTACGAGCAGTACTTC. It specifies CASSLADSTYEQYF.

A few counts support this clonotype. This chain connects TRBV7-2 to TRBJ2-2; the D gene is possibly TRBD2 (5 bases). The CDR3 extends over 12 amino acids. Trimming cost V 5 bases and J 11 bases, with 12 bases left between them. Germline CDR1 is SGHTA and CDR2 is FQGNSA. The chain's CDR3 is CASSRYGEELFF. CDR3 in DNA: TGTGCCAGCAGCCGTTACGGGGAAGAGCTGTTTTTT.

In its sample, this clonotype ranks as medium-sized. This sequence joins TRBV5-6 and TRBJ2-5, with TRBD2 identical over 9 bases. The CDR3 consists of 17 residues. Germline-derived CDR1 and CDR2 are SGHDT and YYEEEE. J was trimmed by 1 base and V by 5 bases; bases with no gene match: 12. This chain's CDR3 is CASSVQGLAGPQETQYF. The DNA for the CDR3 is TGTGCCAGCAGTGTACAGGGCCTAGCGGGGCCCCAAGAGACCCAGTACTTC. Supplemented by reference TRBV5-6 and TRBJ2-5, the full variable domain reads DAGVTQSPTHLIKTRGQQVTLRCSPKSGHDTVSWYQQALGQGPQFIFQYYEEEERQRGNFPDRFSGHQFPNYSSELNVNALLLGDSALYLCASSVQGLAGPQETQYFGPGTRLLVL.

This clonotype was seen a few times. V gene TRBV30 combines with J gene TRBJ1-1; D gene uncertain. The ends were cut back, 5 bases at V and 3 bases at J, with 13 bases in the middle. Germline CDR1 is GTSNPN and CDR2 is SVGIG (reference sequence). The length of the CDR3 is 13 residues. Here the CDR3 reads CAWGPLGDTEAFF. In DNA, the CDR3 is TGTGCCTGGGGACCCCTGGGCGACACTGAAGCTTTCTTT.

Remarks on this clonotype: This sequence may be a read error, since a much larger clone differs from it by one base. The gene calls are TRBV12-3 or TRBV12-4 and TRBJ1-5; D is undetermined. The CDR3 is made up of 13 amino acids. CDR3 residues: CVSSPATNQPQHF. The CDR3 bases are TGTGTCAGCAGCCCCGCGACAAATCAGCCCCAGCATTTT.

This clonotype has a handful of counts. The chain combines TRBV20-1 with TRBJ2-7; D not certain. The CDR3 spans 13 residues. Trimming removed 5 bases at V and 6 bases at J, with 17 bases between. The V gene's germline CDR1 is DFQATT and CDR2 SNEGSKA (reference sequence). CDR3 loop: CSASNSLVGEQYF. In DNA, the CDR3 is TGCAGTGCTTCCAACTCCCTCGTTGGCGAGCAGTACTTC.

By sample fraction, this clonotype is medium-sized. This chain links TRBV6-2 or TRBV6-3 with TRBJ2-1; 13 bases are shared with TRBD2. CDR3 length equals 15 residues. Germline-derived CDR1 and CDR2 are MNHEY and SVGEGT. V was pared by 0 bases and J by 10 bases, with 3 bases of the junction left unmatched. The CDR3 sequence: CASSYSGLAGREQFF. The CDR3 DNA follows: TGTGCCAGCAGTTACTCGGGACTAGCGGGGAGGGAGCAGTTCTTC.